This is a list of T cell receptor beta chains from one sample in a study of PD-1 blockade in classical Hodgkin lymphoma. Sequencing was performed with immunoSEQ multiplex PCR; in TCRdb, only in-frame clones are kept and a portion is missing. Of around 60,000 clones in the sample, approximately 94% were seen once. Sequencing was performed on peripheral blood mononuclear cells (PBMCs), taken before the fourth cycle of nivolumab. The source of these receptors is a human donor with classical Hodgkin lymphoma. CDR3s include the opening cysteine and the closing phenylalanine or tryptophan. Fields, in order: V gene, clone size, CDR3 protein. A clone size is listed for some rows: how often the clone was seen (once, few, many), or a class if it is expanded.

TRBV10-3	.	CAISDPGLAGGYEQYF
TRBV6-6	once	CASSYSLQVSYEQYF
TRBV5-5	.	CASSTEVAGYNEQFF
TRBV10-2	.	CASSDLPRGTGGEQYF
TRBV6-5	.	CATLSSYEQYF
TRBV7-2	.	CASSLSPGQGFLEYF
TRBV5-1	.	CASSLGGKGIDEQYF
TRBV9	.	CASSATGFGYNEQFF
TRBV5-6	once	CASTKLAGGYEQYF
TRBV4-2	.	CASSQAGGNGYTF
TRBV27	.	CASSLHLLGGTVETQYF
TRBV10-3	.	CAISGAGAVSYEQYF
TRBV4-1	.	CASSQGFGGSMNTEAFF
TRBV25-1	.	CASSFGSPGSGRWYEQYF
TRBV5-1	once	CASSLVPGVTDTQYF
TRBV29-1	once	CSVEKTSGGIYEQYF
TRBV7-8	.	CATTWTANTGELFF
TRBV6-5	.	CASSGWAGGLNEQFF
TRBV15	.	CATSRVGGTSNYGYTF
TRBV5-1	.	CASSTNRGAYEQYF
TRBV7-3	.	CASSLAGAKNIQYF
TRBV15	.	CATSAGQGGYNEQFF
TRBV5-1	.	CASSEENIQYF
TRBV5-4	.	CASSLTTDTQYF
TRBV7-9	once	CASSGTEAFF
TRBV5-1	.	CASSLEGRSPTDTQYF
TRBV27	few	CASSWGLEQFF
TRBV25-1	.	CASSGQGEQNTEAFF
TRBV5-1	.	CASSAESSYNSPLHF
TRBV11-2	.	CASSATTSGGAKDTQYF
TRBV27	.	CASSLGRASGYNEQFF
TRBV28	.	CASSLLFETQRAFYYNEQFF
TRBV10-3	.	CAISEPGGGGNPYEQYF
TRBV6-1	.	CASSEAFSAGLVNEQFF
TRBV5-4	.	CASSLAGGRDNEQFF
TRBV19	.	CASTPIRSVTEAFF